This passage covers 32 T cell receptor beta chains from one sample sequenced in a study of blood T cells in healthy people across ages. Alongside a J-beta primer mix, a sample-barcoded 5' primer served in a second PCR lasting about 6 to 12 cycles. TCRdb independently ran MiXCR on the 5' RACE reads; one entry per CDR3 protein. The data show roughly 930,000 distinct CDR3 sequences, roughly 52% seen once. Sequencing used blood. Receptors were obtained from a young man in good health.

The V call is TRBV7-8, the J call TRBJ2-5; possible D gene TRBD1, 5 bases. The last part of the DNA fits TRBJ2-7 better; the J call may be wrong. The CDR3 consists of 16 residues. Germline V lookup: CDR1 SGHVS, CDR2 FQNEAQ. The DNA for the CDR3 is TGTGCCAGCACCCGGCAGGGTGGACCAGCGTTGGACGAGCAGTACTTC. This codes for CASTRQGGPALDEQYF.

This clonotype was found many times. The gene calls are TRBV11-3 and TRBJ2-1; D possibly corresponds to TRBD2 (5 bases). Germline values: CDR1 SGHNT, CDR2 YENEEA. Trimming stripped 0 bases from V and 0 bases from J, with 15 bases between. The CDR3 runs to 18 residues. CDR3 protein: CASSLDLVRGNSYNEQFF. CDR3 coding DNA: TGTGCCAGCAGCTTAGATCTTGTACGGGGAAACTCCTACAATGAGCAGTTCTTC.

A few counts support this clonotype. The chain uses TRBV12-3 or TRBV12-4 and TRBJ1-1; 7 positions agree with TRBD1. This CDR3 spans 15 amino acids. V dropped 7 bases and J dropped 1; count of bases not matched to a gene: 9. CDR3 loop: CASTKRQGSNTEAFF. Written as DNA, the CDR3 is TGTGCCAGCACCAAACGACAGGGCTCGAACACTGAAGCTTTCTTT.

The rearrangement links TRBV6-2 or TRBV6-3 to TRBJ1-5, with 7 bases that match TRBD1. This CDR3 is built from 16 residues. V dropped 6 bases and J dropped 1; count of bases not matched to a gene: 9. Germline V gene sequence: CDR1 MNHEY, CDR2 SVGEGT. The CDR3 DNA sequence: TGTGCCAGCAGGACAGACAGGGTCCCAAGCAATCAGCCCCAGCATTTT. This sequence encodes CASRTDRVPSNQPQHF.

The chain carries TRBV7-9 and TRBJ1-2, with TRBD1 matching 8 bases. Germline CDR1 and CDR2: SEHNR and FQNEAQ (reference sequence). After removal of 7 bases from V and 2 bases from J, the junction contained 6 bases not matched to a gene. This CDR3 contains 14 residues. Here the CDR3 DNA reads TGTGCCAGCAATCAGGGGGCCTCCAACTATGGCTACACCTTC. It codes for CASNQGASNYGYTF. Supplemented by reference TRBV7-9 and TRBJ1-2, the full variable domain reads DTGVSQNPRHKITKRGQNVTFRCDPISEHNRLYWYRQTLGQGPEFLTYFQNEAQLEKSRLLSDRFSAERPKGSFSTLEIQRTEQGDSAMYLCASNQGASNYGYTFGSGTRLTVV.

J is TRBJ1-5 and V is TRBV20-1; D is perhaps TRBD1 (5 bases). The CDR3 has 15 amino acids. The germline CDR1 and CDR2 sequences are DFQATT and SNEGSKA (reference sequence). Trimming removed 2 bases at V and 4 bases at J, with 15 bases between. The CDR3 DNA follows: TGCAGTGCTAGAAGGGCAGGGCGATGGAATCAGCCCCAGCATTTT. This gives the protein CSARRAGRWNQPQHF.

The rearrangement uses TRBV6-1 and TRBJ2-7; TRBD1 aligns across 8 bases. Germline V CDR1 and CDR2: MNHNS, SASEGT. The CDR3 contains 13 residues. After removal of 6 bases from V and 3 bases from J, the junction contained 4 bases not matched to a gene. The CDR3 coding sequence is TGTGCCAGCAGGGACAGGGTTCTCTACGAGCAGTACTTC. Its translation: CASRDRVLYEQYF.

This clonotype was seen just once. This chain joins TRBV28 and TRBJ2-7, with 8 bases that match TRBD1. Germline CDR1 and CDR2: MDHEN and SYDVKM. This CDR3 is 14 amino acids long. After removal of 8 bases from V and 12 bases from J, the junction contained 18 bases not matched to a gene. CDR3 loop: CASGAGGLLETRYF. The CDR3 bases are TGTGCCAGCGGGGCAGGGGGCCTCCTAGAGACCCGGTACTTC.

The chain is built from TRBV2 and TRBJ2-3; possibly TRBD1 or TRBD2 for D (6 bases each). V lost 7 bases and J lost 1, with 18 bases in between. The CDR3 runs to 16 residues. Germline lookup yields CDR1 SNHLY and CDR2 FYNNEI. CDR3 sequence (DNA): TGTGCCAGCACTACTCTAGGGGGAGGAGGCACAGATACGCAGTATTTT. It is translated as CASTTLGGGGTDTQYF.

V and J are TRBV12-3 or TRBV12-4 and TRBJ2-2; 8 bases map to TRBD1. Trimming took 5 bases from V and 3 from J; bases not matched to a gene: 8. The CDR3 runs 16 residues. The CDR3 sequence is CASSDPGRGHTGELFF. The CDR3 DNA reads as TGTGCCAGCAGTGACCCGGGCAGGGGGCACACCGGGGAGCTGTTTTTT.

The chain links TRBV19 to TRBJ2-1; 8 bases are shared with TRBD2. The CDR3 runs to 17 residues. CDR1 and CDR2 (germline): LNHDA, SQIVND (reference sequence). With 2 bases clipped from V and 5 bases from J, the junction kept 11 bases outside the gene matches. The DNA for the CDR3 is TGTGCCAGTAGTATAACCGGGGGCGGGGGGAAGGACAATGAGCAGTTCTTC. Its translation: CASSITGGGGKDNEQFF.

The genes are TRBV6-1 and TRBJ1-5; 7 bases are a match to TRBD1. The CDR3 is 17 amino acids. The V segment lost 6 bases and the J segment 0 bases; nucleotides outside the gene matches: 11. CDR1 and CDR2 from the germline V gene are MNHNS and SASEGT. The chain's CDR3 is CASREDLTGHSNQPQHF. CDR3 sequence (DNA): TGTGCCAGCAGGGAGGATTTGACAGGGCATAGCAATCAGCCCCAGCATTTT.

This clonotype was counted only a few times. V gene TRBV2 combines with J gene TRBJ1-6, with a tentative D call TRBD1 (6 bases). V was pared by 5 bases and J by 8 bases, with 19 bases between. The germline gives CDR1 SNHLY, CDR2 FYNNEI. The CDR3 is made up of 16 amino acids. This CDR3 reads CASSRQVGGRDSPLHF. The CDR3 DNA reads TGTGCCAGCAGTAGACAGGTGGGGGGCAGAGATTCACCCCTCCACTTT.

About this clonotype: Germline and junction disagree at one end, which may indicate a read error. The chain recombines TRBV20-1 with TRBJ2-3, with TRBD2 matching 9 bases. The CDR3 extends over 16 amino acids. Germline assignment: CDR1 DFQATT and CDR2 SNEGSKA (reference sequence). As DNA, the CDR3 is TGCAGTGCTCAAGTCAGGAGCGGGGGGCCCACAGAGACGCAGTATTTT. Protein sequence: CSAQVRSGGPTETQYF.

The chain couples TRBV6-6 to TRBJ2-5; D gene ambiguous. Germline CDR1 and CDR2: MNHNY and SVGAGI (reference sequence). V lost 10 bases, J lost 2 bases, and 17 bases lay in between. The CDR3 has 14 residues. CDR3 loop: CAISHPGLQETQYF. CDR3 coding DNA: TGTGCCATCTCTCATCCGGGCCTTCAAGAGACCCAGTACTTC.

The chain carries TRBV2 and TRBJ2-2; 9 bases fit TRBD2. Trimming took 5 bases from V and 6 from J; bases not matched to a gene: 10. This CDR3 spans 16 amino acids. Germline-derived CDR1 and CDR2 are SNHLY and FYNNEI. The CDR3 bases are TGTGCCAGCAGTATCGCGGGGGGGCGTTTAGCCGGGGAGCTGTTTTTT. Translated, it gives CASSIAGGRLAGELFF.

CDR3 region: CASIHRGEGMEKLFF. As DNA, the CDR3 is TGTGCCAGCATCCACCGCGGCGAGGGAATGGAAAAACTGTTTTTT. J is TRBJ1-4 and V is TRBV6-6; D not resolved. The CDR3 extends over 15 amino acids. Trimming took off 7 bases at V and 8 bases at J, with 20 bases between the two ends. The germline gives CDR1 MNHNY, CDR2 SVGAGI (reference sequence).

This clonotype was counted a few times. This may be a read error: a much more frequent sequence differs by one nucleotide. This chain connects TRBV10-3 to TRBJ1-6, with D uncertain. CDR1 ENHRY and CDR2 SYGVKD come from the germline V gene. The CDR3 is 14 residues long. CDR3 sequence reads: CAISGGGNSSPPHF. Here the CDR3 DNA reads TGTGCCATCAGTGGCGGAGGTAATAGCTCACCCCCCCACTTT.

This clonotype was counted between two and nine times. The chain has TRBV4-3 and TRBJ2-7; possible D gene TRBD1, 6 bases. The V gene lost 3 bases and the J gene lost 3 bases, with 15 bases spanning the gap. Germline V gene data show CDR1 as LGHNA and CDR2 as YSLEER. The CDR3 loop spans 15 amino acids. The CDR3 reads CASSQTTGPYYEQYF. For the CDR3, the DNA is TGCGCCAGCAGCCAGACGACAGGCCCTTACTACGAGCAGTACTTC.

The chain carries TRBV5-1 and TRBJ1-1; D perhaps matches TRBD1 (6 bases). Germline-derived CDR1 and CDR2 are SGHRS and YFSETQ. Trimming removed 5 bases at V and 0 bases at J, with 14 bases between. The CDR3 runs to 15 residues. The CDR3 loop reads CASSPAGGMNTEAFF. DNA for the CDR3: TGCGCCAGCAGTCCTGCGGGGGGCATGAACACTGAAGCTTTCTTT.

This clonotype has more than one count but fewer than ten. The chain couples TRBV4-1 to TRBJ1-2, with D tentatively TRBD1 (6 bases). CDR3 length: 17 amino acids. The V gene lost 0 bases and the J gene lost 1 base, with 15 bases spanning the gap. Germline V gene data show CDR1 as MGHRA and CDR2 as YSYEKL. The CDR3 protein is CASSQEGRGGSNYGYTF. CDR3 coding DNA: TGCGCCAGCAGCCAAGAGGGGCGAGGGGGAAGTAACTATGGCTACACCTTC.

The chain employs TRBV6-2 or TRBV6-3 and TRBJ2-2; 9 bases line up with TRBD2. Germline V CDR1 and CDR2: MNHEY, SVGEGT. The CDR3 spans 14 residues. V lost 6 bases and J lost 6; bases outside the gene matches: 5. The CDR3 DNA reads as TGTGCCAGCAGCCGTAGCGGGAGCGCCGGGGAGCTGTTTTTT. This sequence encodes CASSRSGSAGELFF.

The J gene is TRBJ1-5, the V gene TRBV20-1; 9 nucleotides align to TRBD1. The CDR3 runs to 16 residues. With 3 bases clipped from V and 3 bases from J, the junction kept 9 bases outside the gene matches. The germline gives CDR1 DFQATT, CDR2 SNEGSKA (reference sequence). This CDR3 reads CSARVLQGAPNQPQHF. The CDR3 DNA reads TGCAGTGCTAGGGTCCTACAGGGGGCGCCCAATCAGCCCCAGCATTTT.

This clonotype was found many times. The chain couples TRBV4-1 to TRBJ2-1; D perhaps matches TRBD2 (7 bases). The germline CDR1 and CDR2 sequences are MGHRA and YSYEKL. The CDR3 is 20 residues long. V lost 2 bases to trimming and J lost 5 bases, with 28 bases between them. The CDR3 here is CASSQQARGARRGNNNEQFF. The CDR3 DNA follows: TGCGCCAGCAGCCAACAGGCTCGGGGGGCGCGAAGGGGAAACAACAATGAGCAGTTCTTC.

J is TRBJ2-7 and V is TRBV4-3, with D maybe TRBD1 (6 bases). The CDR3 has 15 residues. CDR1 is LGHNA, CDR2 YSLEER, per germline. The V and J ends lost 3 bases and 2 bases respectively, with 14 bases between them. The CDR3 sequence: CASSHRTASTYEQYF. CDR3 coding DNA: TGCGCCAGCAGCCACCGGACAGCTTCAACCTACGAGCAGTACTTC.

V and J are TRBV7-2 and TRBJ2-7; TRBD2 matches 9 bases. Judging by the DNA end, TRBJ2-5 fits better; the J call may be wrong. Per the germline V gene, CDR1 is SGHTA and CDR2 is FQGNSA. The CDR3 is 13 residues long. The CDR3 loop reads CASRGSGGETQYF. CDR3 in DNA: TGTGCCAGCAGAGGTAGCGGGGGTGAGACCCAGTACTTC.

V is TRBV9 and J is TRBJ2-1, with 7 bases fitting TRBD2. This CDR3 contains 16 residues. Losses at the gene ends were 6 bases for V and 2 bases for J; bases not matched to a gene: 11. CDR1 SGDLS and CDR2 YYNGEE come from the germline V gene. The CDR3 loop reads CASTTEGGATYNEQFF. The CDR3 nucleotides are TGTGCCAGCACCACCGAGGGAGGGGCAACCTACAATGAGCAGTTCTTC.

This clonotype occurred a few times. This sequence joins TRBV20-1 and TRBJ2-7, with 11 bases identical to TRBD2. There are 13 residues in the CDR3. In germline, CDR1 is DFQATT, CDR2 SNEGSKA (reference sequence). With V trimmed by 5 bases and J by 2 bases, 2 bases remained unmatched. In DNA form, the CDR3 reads TGCAGTGCTCGTAGCGGGGGGGCCTACGAGCAGTACTTC. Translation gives CSARSGGAYEQYF.

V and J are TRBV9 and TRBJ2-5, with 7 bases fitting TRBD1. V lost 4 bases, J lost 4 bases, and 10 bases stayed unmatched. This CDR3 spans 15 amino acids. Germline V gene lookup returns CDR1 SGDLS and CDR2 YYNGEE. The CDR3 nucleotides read TGTGCCAGCAGCCCTTGGGACAGCCCTGGAGAGACCCAGTACTTC. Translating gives CASSPWDSPGETQYF.

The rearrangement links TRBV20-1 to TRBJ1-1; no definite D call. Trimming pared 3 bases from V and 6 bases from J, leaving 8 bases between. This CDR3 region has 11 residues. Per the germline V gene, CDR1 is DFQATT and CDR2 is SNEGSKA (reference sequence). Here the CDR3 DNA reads TGCAGTGCTAGTCGGGCGGCTGAAGCTTTCTTT. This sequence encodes CSASRAAEAFF.

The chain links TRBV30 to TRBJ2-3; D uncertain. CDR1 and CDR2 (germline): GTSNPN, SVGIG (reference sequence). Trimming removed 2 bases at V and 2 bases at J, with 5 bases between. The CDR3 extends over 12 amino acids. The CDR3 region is CAWSLVTDTQYF. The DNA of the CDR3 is TGTGCCTGGAGTTTGGTCACAGATACGCAGTATTTT.

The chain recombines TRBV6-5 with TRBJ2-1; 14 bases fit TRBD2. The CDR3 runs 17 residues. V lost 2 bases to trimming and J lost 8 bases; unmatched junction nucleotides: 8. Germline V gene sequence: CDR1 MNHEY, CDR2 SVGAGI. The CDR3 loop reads CASSYLTSGGAFYEQFF. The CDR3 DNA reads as TGTGCCAGCAGTTACCTGACTAGCGGGGGGGCGTTCTATGAGCAGTTCTTC.